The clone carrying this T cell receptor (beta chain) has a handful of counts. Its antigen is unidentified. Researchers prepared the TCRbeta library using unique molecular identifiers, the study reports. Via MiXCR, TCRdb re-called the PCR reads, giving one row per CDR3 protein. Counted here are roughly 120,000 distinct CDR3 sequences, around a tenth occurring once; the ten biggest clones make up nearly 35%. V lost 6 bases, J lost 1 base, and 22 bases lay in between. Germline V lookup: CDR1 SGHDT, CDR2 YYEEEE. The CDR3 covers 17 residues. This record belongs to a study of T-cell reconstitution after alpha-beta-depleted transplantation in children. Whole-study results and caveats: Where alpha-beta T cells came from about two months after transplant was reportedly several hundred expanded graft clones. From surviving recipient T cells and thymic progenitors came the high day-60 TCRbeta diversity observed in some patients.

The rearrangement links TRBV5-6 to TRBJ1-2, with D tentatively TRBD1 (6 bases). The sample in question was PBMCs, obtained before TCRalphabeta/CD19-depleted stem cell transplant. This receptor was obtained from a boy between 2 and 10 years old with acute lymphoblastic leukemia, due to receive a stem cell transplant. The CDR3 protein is CASTTWGGAPFNYGYTF. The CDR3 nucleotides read TGTGCCAGCACCACGTGGGGGGGCGCGCCTTTTAACTATGGCTACACCTTC.